Below are 7 T cell receptor beta chains sequenced from a single sample in a study of shared clonotypes between healthy human individuals. CD45RO-negative, CCR7-positively selected cells formed the naive CD8 fraction, excluding terminally differentiated effector memory CD45RA+ cells. Sequencing was performed with immunoSEQ multiplex PCR; in TCRdb, only in-frame clones are kept and a portion is missing. The sample shows approximately 840,000 clones, around 96% of them seen only once. Input material: naive CD8+ T cells sorted from blood. The origin of the receptors is a man aged 25-45 years in good health.

The chain carries TRBV4-1 and TRBJ2-5; perhaps TRBD2 as D (5 bases). CDR1 and CDR2 (germline): MGHRA, YSYEKL. The length of the CDR3 is 19 residues. Trimming stripped 0 bases from V and 0 bases from J, with 20 bases between. The chain's CDR3 is CASSQDVALKTGNQETQYF. The DNA for the CDR3 is TGCGCCAGCAGCCAAGATGTGGCCTTAAAAACGGGAAACCAAGAGACCCAGTACTTC.

The chain joins TRBV15 to TRBJ1-2; 8 positions match TRBD1. The germline CDR1 and CDR2 sequences are LNHNV and YYDKDF (reference sequence). V shed 0 bases and J 4 bases; nucleotides not matched to a gene: 10. The length of the CDR3 is 17 residues. The CDR3 DNA is TGTGCCACCAGCAGAGATAGGCTTGGGACAGGACCCTATGGCTACACCTTC. As protein: CATSRDRLGTGPYGYTF.

The chain carries TRBV29-1 and TRBJ2-7; tentatively, D is TRBD1 (7 bases). Germline assignment: CDR1 SQVTM and CDR2 ANQGSEA. This CDR3 spans 13 amino acids. The V end lost 7 bases, the J end lost 1 base, and 14 bases lay between the germline ends. The CDR3 DNA reads as TGCAGCGCGAGGACAGGACTATCCTACGAGCAGTACTTC. The encoded protein is CSARTGLSYEQYF.

This clone was found once. V and J are TRBV20-1 and TRBJ1-1; D perhaps matches TRBD1 (5 bases). This CDR3 has 11 residues. V gave up 3 bases and J gave up 8 bases, with 10 bases separating them. Per germline, CDR1 DFQATT and CDR2 SNEGSKA (reference sequence). CDR3 amino acids: CSASWKGEAFF. The CDR3 coding sequence is TGCAGTGCTAGTTGGAAGGGGGAAGCTTTCTTT.

The chain combines TRBV29-1 with TRBJ2-7; the D gene is possibly TRBD1 (6 bases). This CDR3 has 13 amino acids. CDR1 is SQVTM and CDR2 is ANQGSEA in the germline V gene. The V end lost 7 bases, the J end lost 4 bases, and 17 bases lay between the germline ends. CDR3 in amino acids: CSAGRVGAYEQYF. CDR3 nucleotides: TGCAGCGCGGGCAGGGTGGGGGCTTACGAGCAGTACTTC.

J is TRBJ2-7 and V is TRBV10-2, with D perhaps TRBD1 (5 bases). V lost 7 bases and J lost 4, with 11 bases in between. Germline V gene sequence: CDR1 WSHSY, CDR2 SAAADI. The CDR3 spans 12 residues. CDR3 protein: CASMGPYYEQYF. The CDR3 DNA follows: TGCGCCAGCATGGGGCCGTATTACGAGCAGTACTTC.

The rearrangement uses TRBV7-9 and TRBJ2-5; D possibly corresponds to TRBD1 (5 bases). In germline, CDR1 is SEHNR, CDR2 FQNEAQ (reference sequence). This CDR3 is built from 17 residues. The V end lost 4 bases, the J end lost 0 bases, and 18 bases lay between the germline ends. The CDR3 bases are TGTGCCAGCAGCTGGATATTAGGCAGGGCGAACCAAGAGACCCAGTACTTC. Its translation: CASSWILGRANQETQYF.